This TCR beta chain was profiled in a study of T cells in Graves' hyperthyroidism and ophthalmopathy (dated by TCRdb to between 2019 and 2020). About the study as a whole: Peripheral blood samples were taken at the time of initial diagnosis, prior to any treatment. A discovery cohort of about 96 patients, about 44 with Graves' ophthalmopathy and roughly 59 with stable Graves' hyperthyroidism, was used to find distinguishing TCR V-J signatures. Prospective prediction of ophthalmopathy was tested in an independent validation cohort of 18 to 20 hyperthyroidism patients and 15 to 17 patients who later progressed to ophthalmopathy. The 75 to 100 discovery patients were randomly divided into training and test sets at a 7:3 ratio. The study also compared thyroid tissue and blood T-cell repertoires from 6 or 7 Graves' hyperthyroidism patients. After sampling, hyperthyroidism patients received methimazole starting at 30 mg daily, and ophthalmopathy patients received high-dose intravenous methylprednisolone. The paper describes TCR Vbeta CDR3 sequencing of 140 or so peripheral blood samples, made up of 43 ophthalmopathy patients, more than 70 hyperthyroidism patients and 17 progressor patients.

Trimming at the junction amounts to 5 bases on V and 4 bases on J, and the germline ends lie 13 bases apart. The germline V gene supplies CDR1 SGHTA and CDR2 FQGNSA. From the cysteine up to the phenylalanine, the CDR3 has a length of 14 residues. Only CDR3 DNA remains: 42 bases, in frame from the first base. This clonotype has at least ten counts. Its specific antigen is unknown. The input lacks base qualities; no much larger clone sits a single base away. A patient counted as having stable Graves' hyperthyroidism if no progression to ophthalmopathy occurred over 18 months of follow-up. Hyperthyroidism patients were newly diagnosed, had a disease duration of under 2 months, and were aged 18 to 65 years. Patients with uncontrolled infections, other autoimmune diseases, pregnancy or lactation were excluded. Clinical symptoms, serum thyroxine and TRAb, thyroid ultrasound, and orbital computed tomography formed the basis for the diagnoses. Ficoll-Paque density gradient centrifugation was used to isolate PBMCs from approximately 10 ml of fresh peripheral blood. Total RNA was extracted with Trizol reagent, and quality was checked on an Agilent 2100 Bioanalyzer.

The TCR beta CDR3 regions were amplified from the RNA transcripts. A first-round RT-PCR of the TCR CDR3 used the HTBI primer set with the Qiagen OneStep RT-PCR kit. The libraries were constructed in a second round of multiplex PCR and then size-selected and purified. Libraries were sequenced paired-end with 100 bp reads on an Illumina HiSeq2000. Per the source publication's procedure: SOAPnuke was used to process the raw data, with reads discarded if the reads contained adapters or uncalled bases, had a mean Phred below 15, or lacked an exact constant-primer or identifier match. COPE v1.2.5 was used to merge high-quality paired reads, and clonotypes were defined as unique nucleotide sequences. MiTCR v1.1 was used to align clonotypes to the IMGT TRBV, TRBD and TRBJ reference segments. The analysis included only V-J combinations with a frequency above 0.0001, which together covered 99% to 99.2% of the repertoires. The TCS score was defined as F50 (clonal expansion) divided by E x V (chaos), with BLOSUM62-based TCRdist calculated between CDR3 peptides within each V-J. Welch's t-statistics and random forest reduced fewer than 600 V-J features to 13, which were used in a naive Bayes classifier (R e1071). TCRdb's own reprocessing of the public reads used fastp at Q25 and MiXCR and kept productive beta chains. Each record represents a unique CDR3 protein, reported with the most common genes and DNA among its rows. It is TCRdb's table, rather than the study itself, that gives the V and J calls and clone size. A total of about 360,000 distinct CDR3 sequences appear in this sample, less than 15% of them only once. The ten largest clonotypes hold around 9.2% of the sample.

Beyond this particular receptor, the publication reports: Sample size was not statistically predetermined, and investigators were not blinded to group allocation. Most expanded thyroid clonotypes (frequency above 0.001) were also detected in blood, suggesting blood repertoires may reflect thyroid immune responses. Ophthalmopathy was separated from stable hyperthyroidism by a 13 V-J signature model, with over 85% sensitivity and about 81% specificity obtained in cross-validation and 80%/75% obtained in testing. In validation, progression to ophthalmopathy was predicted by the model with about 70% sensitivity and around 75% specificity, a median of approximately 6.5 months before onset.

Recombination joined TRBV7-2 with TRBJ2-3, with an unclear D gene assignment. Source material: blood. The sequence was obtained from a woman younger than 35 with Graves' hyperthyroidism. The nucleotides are TGTGCCAGCAGCCGTCTTAATGTAGCAGATACGCAGTATTTT. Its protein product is CASSRLNVADTQYF.